This TCR beta chain was sequenced in a study of OX40 agonist ivuxolimab in advanced cancers. Libraries were prepared by immunoSEQ multiplex PCR; TCRdb keeps only in-frame clonotypes and omits some of them. This repertoire shows under 60,000 clones, approximately 90% found once; its top ten account for about a third. Trimming shortened V by 1 base and J by 6 bases, and 15 bases separated the two germline ends. The CDR3 runs 15 residues. CDR1 LNHDA and CDR2 SQIVND come from the germline V gene (reference sequence). This sequence joins TRBV19 and TRBJ1-2; weak D call: TRBD1 (5 bases). The material sequenced was CD4+ or CD8+ T cells sorted from blood, taken in a trial of the OX40 agonist ivuxolimab. The TCR comes from an adult with an advanced solid tumor such as melanoma, head and neck, liver or kidney cancer. The chain's CDR3 is CASSIARRGLDGYTF. The CDR3 coding sequence is TGTGCCAGTAGTATAGCCCGAAGGGGTTTGGATGGCTACACCTTC.